This T cell receptor beta chain emerged from a study of Tregs in tolerant kidney transplant recipients. Whole-study findings and limits: The most relevant donor-specific Treg TCRbeta repertoire apparently came from expansion with activated donor B cells. Validation in larger populations is needed because few patients were studied.

With regard to this clone: What it binds is unknown.

Looked up from germline, CDR1 is KGHSH and CDR2 is LQKENI. V lost 0 bases and J 4 bases, leaving 5 bases between the germline ends. This CDR3 is built from 13 residues. TCRdb's table, derived via immunoSEQ multiplex PCR, lists solely in-frame clones and lacks some. The table includes roughly 250,000 clones, around 81% detected once. The specimen sequenced was CD4+ T cells from blood. This TCR came from a human donor in good health. The gene calls are TRBV18 and TRBJ2-3; no definite D call. The CDR3: CASSPPGSDTQYF. Written as DNA, the CDR3 is TGTGCCAGCTCACCACCGGGGTCAGATACGCAGTATTTT.